This is a list of T cell receptor beta chains from one sample in a study of T cells expressing NK-cell markers. For each CDR3 protein, TCRdb gives one entry from its re-call of the 5' RACE reads, without DNA. In all, the sample yields thousands of distinct CDR3 sequences. Sequenced material: blood T cells: a sorted CD56 or NKG2C T cell subset, CD4+ or CD8+ T cells, or bulk PBMC T cells (not recorded which). Source of these receptors: a man between 18 and 35 years old in good health. The CDR3 runs from the conserved cysteine through the conserved F or W. Only part of the rows carry a size: once, few, many, or a class if the clone is expanded.

clone size: medium-sized; V gene: TRBV4-2; J gene: TRBJ2-2; CDR3 protein: CASSPTSTGDVSTGELFF
clone size: -; V gene: TRBV25-1; J gene: TRBJ1-6; CDR3 protein: CASSHNLGSGNNSPLHF
clone size: medium-sized; V gene: TRBV29-1; J gene: TRBJ1-2; CDR3 protein: CSVGAPGQGIYGYTF
clone size: medium-sized; V gene: TRBV27; J gene: TRBJ1-3; CDR3 protein: CASSSGRRNSGNTIYF
clone size: -; V gene: TRBV6-5; J gene: TRBJ2-5; CDR3 protein: CASSYYRESSLRETQYF
clone size: medium-sized; V gene: TRBV28; J gene: TRBJ2-5; CDR3 protein: CASSFFRQGQETQYF
clone size: -; V gene: TRBV20-1; J gene: TRBJ1-3; CDR3 protein: CSAPDGNTIYF
clone size: medium-sized; V gene: TRBV24-1; J gene: TRBJ2-3; CDR3 protein: CATSDPRGETSTDTQYF
clone size: -; V gene: TRBV7-9; J gene: TRBJ2-3; CDR3 protein: CASSLYQGSADTQYF
clone size: medium-sized; V gene: TRBV25-1; J gene: TRBJ2-7; CDR3 protein: CASSESGGSYEQYF
clone size: -; V gene: TRBV6-5; J gene: TRBJ1-4; CDR3 protein: CASSYGSGSGEKLFF
clone size: -; V gene: TRBV19; J gene: TRBJ2-1; CDR3 protein: CASGAFSYNEQFF
clone size: -; V gene: TRBV20-1; J gene: TRBJ2-5; CDR3 protein: CSARPFGETQYF
clone size: -; V gene: TRBV3-1; J gene: TRBJ2-5; CDR3 protein: CASSPPGGGQETQYF
clone size: -; V gene: TRBV29-1; J gene: TRBJ1-1; CDR3 protein: CSVVGRLNTEAFF
clone size: -; V gene: TRBV4-1; J gene: TRBJ1-2; CDR3 protein: CASSNPGQGSLLNYGYTF
clone size: -; V gene: TRBV11-1; J gene: TRBJ1-1; CDR3 protein: CASSLGLLDTEAFF
clone size: -; V gene: TRBV6-1; J gene: TRBJ2-5; CDR3 protein: CASSASGGHRETQYF
clone size: medium-sized; V gene: TRBV12-3/TRBV12-4; J gene: TRBJ1-5; CDR3 protein: CASSPRDPSQPQHF
clone size: -; V gene: TRBV4-1; J gene: TRBJ1-1; CDR3 protein: CASSSSRDRGPGTEAFF
clone size: -; V gene: TRBV30; J gene: TRBJ1-6; CDR3 protein: CAWSGLNNSPLHF
clone size: medium-sized; V gene: TRBV4-1; J gene: TRBJ1-2; CDR3 protein: CASSQEQSRGYTF
clone size: medium-sized; V gene: TRBV20-1; J gene: TRBJ1-5; CDR3 protein: CSARQGVSQPQHF
clone size: medium-sized; V gene: TRBV20-1; J gene: TRBJ2-1; CDR3 protein: CSARDSGRAVGYNEQFF
clone size: -; V gene: TRBV20-1; J gene: TRBJ2-3; CDR3 protein: CSASPSGRATSDTQYF
clone size: -; V gene: TRBV6-2/TRBV6-3; J gene: TRBJ2-7; CDR3 protein: CASSRNFRTPTYEQYF
clone size: medium-sized; V gene: TRBV24-1; J gene: TRBJ2-7; CDR3 protein: CATSDAVEQYF
clone size: -; V gene: TRBV19; J gene: TRBJ2-1; CDR3 protein: CASSIDLYPGLVFFGNEQFF
clone size: -; V gene: TRBV27; J gene: TRBJ2-6; CDR3 protein: CASSLGPRSLSGANVLTF
clone size: medium-sized; V gene: TRBV29-1; J gene: TRBJ2-1; CDR3 protein: CSADGQSSYNEQFF
clone size: medium-sized; V gene: TRBV9; J gene: TRBJ2-1; CDR3 protein: CASSAGSGTANNEQFF
clone size: medium-sized; V gene: TRBV2; J gene: TRBJ2-3; CDR3 protein: CASSLLAGFVADTQYF
clone size: -; V gene: TRBV2; J gene: TRBJ1-6; CDR3 protein: CASSSTGGNSPLHF
clone size: -; V gene: TRBV4-2; J gene: TRBJ2-1; CDR3 protein: CASSQSPRTSGRALGEQFF
clone size: medium-sized; V gene: TRBV6-4; J gene: TRBJ1-4; CDR3 protein: CASSHFSPGGKSTNEKLFF
clone size: -; V gene: TRBV11-3; J gene: TRBJ2-2; CDR3 protein: CASSLVTFANTGELFF
clone size: -; V gene: TRBV5-6; J gene: TRBJ2-5; CDR3 protein: CASSSGNGRQETQYF
clone size: -; V gene: TRBV19; J gene: TRBJ1-1; CDR3 protein: CASSTGRRIMNTEAFF
clone size: -; V gene: TRBV6-5; J gene: TRBJ2-2; CDR3 protein: CASSYNRDGTGELFF
clone size: medium-sized; V gene: TRBV20-1; J gene: TRBJ2-5; CDR3 protein: CSARDLGTVQETQYF
clone size: -; V gene: TRBV27; J gene: TRBJ2-4; CDR3 protein: CASKDRGAKNIQYF
clone size: -; V gene: TRBV7-6; J gene: TRBJ2-3; CDR3 protein: CASSLDHPFGGGSGDTQYF
clone size: -; V gene: TRBV5-1; J gene: TRBJ2-5; CDR3 protein: CASSSQPGGGETQYF
clone size: medium-sized; V gene: TRBV29-1; J gene: TRBJ2-1; CDR3 protein: CSALLAGVLNEQFF
clone size: -; V gene: TRBV13; J gene: TRBJ2-5; CDR3 protein: CASSFYRDRGTGQYF
clone size: -; V gene: TRBV9; J gene: TRBJ2-1; CDR3 protein: CASSVGTGGAYEQFF
clone size: medium-sized; V gene: TRBV12-3/TRBV12-4; J gene: TRBJ1-3; CDR3 protein: CASSLARGNTIYF
clone size: -; V gene: TRBV12-3/TRBV12-4; J gene: TRBJ2-4; CDR3 protein: CASSWQGGKNIQYF
clone size: medium-sized; V gene: TRBV29-1; J gene: TRBJ2-1; CDR3 protein: CSGARLEFNEQFF
clone size: medium-sized; V gene: TRBV6-5; J gene: TRBJ1-2; CDR3 protein: CASSYTGGALYGYTF
clone size: medium-sized; V gene: TRBV5-1; J gene: TRBJ2-1; CDR3 protein: CASSPNTVLLNEQFF